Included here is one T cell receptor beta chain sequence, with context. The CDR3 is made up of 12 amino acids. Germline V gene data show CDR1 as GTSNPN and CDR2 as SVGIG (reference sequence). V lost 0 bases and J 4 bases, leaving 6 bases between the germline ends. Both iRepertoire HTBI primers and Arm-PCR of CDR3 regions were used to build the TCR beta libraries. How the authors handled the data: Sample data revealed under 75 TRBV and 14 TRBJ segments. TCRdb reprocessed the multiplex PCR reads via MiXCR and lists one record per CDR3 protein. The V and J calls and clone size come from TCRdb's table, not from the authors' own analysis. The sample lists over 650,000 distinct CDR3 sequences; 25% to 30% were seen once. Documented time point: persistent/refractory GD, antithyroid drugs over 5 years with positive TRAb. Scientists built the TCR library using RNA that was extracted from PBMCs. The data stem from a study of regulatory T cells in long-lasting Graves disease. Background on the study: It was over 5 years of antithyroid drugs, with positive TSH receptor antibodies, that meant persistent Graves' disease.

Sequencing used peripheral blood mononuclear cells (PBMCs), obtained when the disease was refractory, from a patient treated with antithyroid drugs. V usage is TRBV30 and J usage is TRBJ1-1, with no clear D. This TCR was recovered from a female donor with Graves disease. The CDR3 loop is CAWSVYGTEAFF. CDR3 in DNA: TGTGCCTGGAGTGTTTATGGCACTGAAGCTTTCTTT.